This record covers a single T cell receptor (beta chain). Its target is not known. This sample is drawn from a study of T cell repertoires in cytomegalovirus infection. In the study overall: It can be stated that public TCR beta signatures indicated CMV infection as well as a matching HLA type.

TCRdb used MiXCR to reprocess the reads, holding one entry per CDR3 protein. This sample carries about 160,000 distinct CDR3 sequences, roughly 20% of them seen once, and the ten largest clones take 25%. Looked up from germline, CDR1 is SGHTA and CDR2 is FQGNSA. The CDR3 sequence is 12 residues long. V was clipped by 1 base and J by 11 bases; unmatched bases: 2. The J gene is TRBJ2-1, the V gene TRBV7-2; 7 bases align to TRBD1. Source: CD8+ T cells from cultured PBMCs, taken from culture after CMV antigen stimulation. The source of this sequence is a human donor in good health (CMV status not recorded). Some clones in this sample may be carry-over from other donors' samples. This CDR3 is CASSLGTGKQFF. CDR3 DNA: TGTGCCAGCAGCTTAGGGACAGGAAAGCAGTTCTTC.